This T cell receptor (beta chain) was found in a study of shared clonotypes between healthy human individuals. This table comes from immunoSEQ multiplex PCR, and its TCRdb copy is limited to in-frame clones, with some not included. Of 660,000 or so clones in the sample, roughly 96% were seen once. CDR3 size: 15 residues. CD45RO negativity and positive selection for CCR7 defined naive CD8 cells, a population that excluded terminally differentiated effector memory CD45RA+ cells. Study donors comprised healthy, HIV-negative adults devoid of recent acute infection or vaccination. J is TRBJ1-5 and V is TRBV12-1; the D call in the table, TRBD1, was not verified against the DNA. TRBV12-1 represents a pseudogene. This receptor was taken from a woman aged 25 to 39 in good health. The sequencing input was naive CD8+ T cells sorted from blood. CDR3 in amino acids: CASHTGQAKPQPQHF. CDR3 bases: TGTGCCAGCCATACTGGACAGGCAAAACCACAGCCCCAGCATTTT.